This T cell receptor beta chain was found in a study of shared clonotypes between healthy human individuals. Produced via immunoSEQ multiplex PCR; TCRdb's table is partial and in-frame only. The sample includes 600,000 or so clones, 98% of them seen just once. CD45RO negativity and positive selection for CCR7 defined naive CD8 cells, a population that excluded terminally differentiated effector memory CD45RA+ cells. J gave up 3 bases and V 6 bases, and 6 bases lay outside the gene matches. The germline V gene has CDR1 SGHVS and CDR2 FNYEAQ. The CDR3 spans 16 residues. The chain links TRBV7-6 to TRBJ2-3; TRBD2 matches 13 bases. Sequencing was carried out using naive CD8+ T cells sorted from blood. This TCR came from a man aged 25-45 years in good health. In nucleotides, the CDR3 is TGTGCCAGCAGTCCTGAACTAGCGGGAGGGACAGATACGCAGTATTTT. Protein sequence: CASSPELAGGTDTQYF. Variable domain in full (rest from reference TRBV7-6 and TRBJ2-3): GAGVSQSPRYKVTKRGQDVALRCDPISGHVSLYWYRQALGQGPEFLTYFNYEAQQDKSGLPNDRFSAERPEGSISTLTIQRTEQRDSAMYRCASSPELAGGTDTQYFGPGTRLTVL.